Listed below are T cell receptor beta chains from one sample, sequenced in a study of patients and donors after allogeneic stem cell transplantation. Each CDR3 protein is one row after TCRdb ran MiXCR on the RT-PCR reads. This repertoire shows more than 75,000 distinct CDR3 sequences, 5% found once; its top ten account for around 2.6%. The sequenced material came from blood, either unsorted or a sorted T cell fraction (not recorded which). These receptors were taken from a human donor who was either an allogeneic HSCT recipient or a stem cell or donor lymphocyte infusion donor (not recorded which). It is not recorded whose cells these are; they may come from a transplant donor. The CDR3 runs from the conserved cysteine through the conserved F or W. The order of the fields is clone size, CDR3 length, J gene, D gene, V gene, CDR3 protein, CDR3 DNA. The D gene is left open where the match is weak. Clone sizes are given selectively: once, few, many, or a class where the clone is expanded.

clone size: many
CDR3 length: 14
J gene: TRBJ2-7
D gene: .
V gene: TRBV6-2/TRBV6-3
CDR3 protein: CASSYSIPGHEQYF
CDR3 DNA: TGTGCCAGCAGTTACTCGATCCCCGGGCACGAGCAGTACTTC

clone size: .
CDR3 length: 17
J gene: TRBJ1-3
D gene: .
V gene: TRBV6-1
CDR3 protein: CASSRRSGSDSGNTIYF
CDR3 DNA: TGTGCCAGCAGCAGGAGATCGGGATCGGACTCTGGAAACACCATATATTTT

clone size: many
CDR3 length: 15
J gene: TRBJ2-1
D gene: TRBD1
V gene: TRBV4-1
CDR3 protein: CASSRSQGLDGEQFF
CDR3 DNA: TGCGCCAGCAGCCGCTCACAGGGGTTAGACGGTGAGCAGTTCTTC

clone size: medium-sized
CDR3 length: 15
J gene: TRBJ1-5
D gene: .
V gene: TRBV12-3/TRBV12-4
CDR3 protein: CASSIRTDSNQPQHF
CDR3 DNA: TGTGCCAGCAGTATCAGGACAGATAGCAATCAGCCCCAGCATTTT

clone size: many
CDR3 length: 16
J gene: TRBJ1-1
D gene: TRBD1
V gene: TRBV28
CDR3 protein: CASNSGTGQMNTEAFF
CDR3 DNA: TGTGCCAGCAATTCGGGGACAGGGCAAATGAACACTGAAGCTTTCTTT

clone size: many
CDR3 length: 14
J gene: TRBJ2-5
D gene: .
V gene: TRBV2
CDR3 protein: CASSGAYTQETQYF
CDR3 DNA: TGTGCCAGCAGTGGGGCCTACACCCAAGAGACCCAGTACTTC

clone size: many
CDR3 length: 16
J gene: TRBJ2-7
D gene: .
V gene: TRBV9
CDR3 protein: CASSVEGGFRSYEQYF
CDR3 DNA: TGTGCCAGCAGCGTCGAGGGTGGTTTCCGGAGCTACGAGCAGTACTTC

clone size: many
CDR3 length: 14
J gene: TRBJ2-1
D gene: .
V gene: TRBV10-3
CDR3 protein: CAIRETSTYNEQFF
CDR3 DNA: TGTGCCATCAGGGAGACATCCACCTACAATGAGCAGTTCTTC

clone size: many
CDR3 length: 14
J gene: TRBJ1-6
D gene: .
V gene: TRBV5-1
CDR3 protein: CASSLEPENSPLHF
CDR3 DNA: TGCGCCAGCAGCTTGGAACCAGAGAATTCACCCCTCCACTTT

clone size: few
CDR3 length: 14
J gene: TRBJ1-2
D gene: TRBD1
V gene: TRBV5-1
CDR3 protein: CASRVKGGDYGYTF
CDR3 DNA: TGCGCCAGCAGGGTTAAAGGGGGCGACTATGGCTACACCTTC

clone size: many
CDR3 length: 11
J gene: TRBJ2-5
D gene: .
V gene: TRBV20-1
CDR3 protein: CSAPSRGTQYF
CDR3 DNA: TGCAGTGCACCTAGTCGGGGGACCCAGTACTTC

clone size: many
CDR3 length: 16
J gene: TRBJ2-3
D gene: TRBD2
V gene: TRBV7-2
CDR3 protein: CASSLLAGGLRDTQYF
CDR3 DNA: TGTGCCAGCAGCTTACTAGCGGGAGGGCTTCGAGATACGCAGTATTTT

clone size: many
CDR3 length: 14
J gene: TRBJ2-7
D gene: .
V gene: TRBV5-1
CDR3 protein: CASSFRDFSYEQYF
CDR3 DNA: TGCGCCAGCAGCTTTAGGGACTTCTCCTACGAGCAGTACTTC

clone size: .
CDR3 length: 16
J gene: TRBJ2-1
D gene: TRBD2
V gene: TRBV20-1
CDR3 protein: CSARDSTSGSYNEQFF
CDR3 DNA: TGCAGTGCTAGAGATTCCACTAGCGGGAGTTACAATGAGCAGTTCTTC

clone size: many
CDR3 length: 18
J gene: TRBJ1-6
D gene: .
V gene: TRBV12-3/TRBV12-4
CDR3 protein: CASSEFSSGSGTSTPLHF
CDR3 DNA: TGTGCCAGCAGTGAGTTCTCATCCGGGTCAGGGACAAGCACACCCCTCCACTTT

clone size: many
CDR3 length: 13
J gene: TRBJ2-3
D gene: .
V gene: TRBV20-1
CDR3 protein: CSASSFTTDTQYF
CDR3 DNA: TGCAGTGCTAGCTCTTTTACCACAGATACGCAGTATTTT

clone size: .
CDR3 length: 16
J gene: TRBJ2-5
D gene: TRBD2
V gene: TRBV9
CDR3 protein: CASSVTGGGFQETQYF
CDR3 DNA: TGTGCCAGCAGCGTAACCGGGGGGGGGTTCCAAGAGACCCAGTACTTC

clone size: many
CDR3 length: 13
J gene: TRBJ1-2
D gene: .
V gene: TRBV2
CDR3 protein: CASGKDGGYGYTF
CDR3 DNA: TGTGCCAGTGGGAAGGATGGGGGCTATGGCTACACCTTC

clone size: many
CDR3 length: 11
J gene: TRBJ2-7
D gene: .
V gene: TRBV20-1
CDR3 protein: CSARSPSEQYF
CDR3 DNA: TGCAGTGCTAGAAGTCCTAGCGAGCAGTACTTC

clone size: many
CDR3 length: 15
J gene: TRBJ2-1
D gene: TRBD1
V gene: TRBV6-4
CDR3 protein: CATEGGDRVYNEQFF
CDR3 DNA: TGTGCCACCGAAGGGGGGGACAGGGTCTACAATGAGCAGTTCTTC

clone size: many
CDR3 length: 13
J gene: TRBJ2-7
D gene: .
V gene: TRBV7-9
CDR3 protein: CASSFNTAYEQYF
CDR3 DNA: TGTGCCAGCAGCTTTAACACGGCATACGAGCAGTACTTC

clone size: many
CDR3 length: 13
J gene: TRBJ2-1
D gene: TRBD1
V gene: TRBV2
CDR3 protein: CASKQGANNEQFF
CDR3 DNA: TGTGCCAGCAAACAGGGGGCGAACAATGAGCAGTTCTTC

clone size: many
CDR3 length: 15
J gene: TRBJ2-2
D gene: .
V gene: TRBV7-8
CDR3 protein: CASSFQGMGTGELFF
CDR3 DNA: TGTGCCAGCAGCTTCCAAGGGATGGGAACCGGGGAGCTGTTTTTT

clone size: many
CDR3 length: 11
J gene: TRBJ1-1
D gene: .
V gene: TRBV29-1
CDR3 protein: CSATVNTEAFF
CDR3 DNA: TGCAGCGCCACGGTGAACACTGAAGCTTTCTTT

clone size: many
CDR3 length: 15
J gene: TRBJ2-2
D gene: .
V gene: TRBV5-1
CDR3 protein: CASRGRQAGTGELFF
CDR3 DNA: TGCGCCAGCAGGGGAAGGCAGGCGGGCACCGGGGAGCTGTTTTTT

clone size: many
CDR3 length: 18
J gene: TRBJ1-5
D gene: TRBD1
V gene: TRBV18
CDR3 protein: CASSPLGQRGGGNQPQHF
CDR3 DNA: TGTGCCAGCTCACCACTGGGACAGAGGGGAGGTGGCAATCAGCCCCAGCATTTT

clone size: .
CDR3 length: 12
J gene: TRBJ2-7
D gene: .
V gene: TRBV30
CDR3 protein: CAWSSPGYEQYF
CDR3 DNA: TGTGCCTGGAGTTCGCCAGGGTACGAGCAGTACTTC

clone size: many
CDR3 length: 12
J gene: TRBJ1-4
D gene: TRBD1
V gene: TRBV14
CDR3 protein: CASSPDRGKLFF
CDR3 DNA: TGTGCCAGCAGCCCGGACAGGGGAAAACTGTTTTTT

clone size: many
CDR3 length: 12
J gene: TRBJ1-5
D gene: .
V gene: TRBV20-1
CDR3 protein: CSASRGNQPQHF
CDR3 DNA: TGCAGTGCTAGTCGTGGCAATCAGCCCCAGCATTTT

clone size: many
CDR3 length: 15
J gene: TRBJ2-6
D gene: TRBD2
V gene: TRBV2
CDR3 protein: CASRGTLAGGNVLIF
CDR3 DNA: TGTGCCAGCAGGGGAACTCTAGCGGGAGGCAACGTCCTGATTTTC

clone size: .
CDR3 length: 15
J gene: TRBJ2-3
D gene: .
V gene: TRBV7-9
CDR3 protein: CASSARGRRADTQYF
CDR3 DNA: TGTGCCAGCAGCGCGCGGGGGCGCCGAGCAGATACGCAGTATTTT

clone size: many
CDR3 length: 14
J gene: TRBJ2-1
D gene: .
V gene: TRBV20-1
CDR3 protein: CSARRAGSTDEQFF
CDR3 DNA: TGCAGTGCTAGACGAGCGGGTTCTACGGATGAGCAGTTCTTC

clone size: many
CDR3 length: 14
J gene: TRBJ1-2
D gene: .
V gene: TRBV12-3/TRBV12-4
CDR3 protein: CASSLARVDYGYTF
CDR3 DNA: TGTGCCAGCAGTTTGGCCAGGGTTGATTATGGCTACACCTTC

clone size: many
CDR3 length: 15
J gene: TRBJ2-7
D gene: TRBD1
V gene: TRBV4-2
CDR3 protein: CASSPVGTGFYEQYF
CDR3 DNA: TGTGCCAGCAGCCCGGTCGGGACAGGGTTTTACGAGCAGTACTTC

clone size: many
CDR3 length: 13
J gene: TRBJ2-7
D gene: .
V gene: TRBV6-6
CDR3 protein: CASSYSTAYEQYF
CDR3 DNA: TGTGCCAGCAGTTACAGCACAGCCTACGAGCAGTACTTC

clone size: many
CDR3 length: 11
J gene: TRBJ2-7
D gene: .
V gene: TRBV20-1
CDR3 protein: CSATDYYEQYF
CDR3 DNA: TGCAGTGCGACTGACTACTACGAGCAGTACTTC

clone size: .
CDR3 length: 13
J gene: TRBJ1-5
D gene: .
V gene: TRBV11-1
CDR3 protein: CASSLGLQEPQHF
CDR3 DNA: TGTGCCAGCAGCCTGGGACTTCAGGAGCCCCAGCATTTT

clone size: many
CDR3 length: 16
J gene: TRBJ2-1
D gene: .
V gene: TRBV14
CDR3 protein: CASSQEGLGRYNEQFF
CDR3 DNA: TGTGCCAGCAGCCAAGAAGGTCTGGGACGTTACAATGAGCAGTTCTTC

clone size: many
CDR3 length: 14
J gene: TRBJ2-7
D gene: .
V gene: TRBV11-2
CDR3 protein: CASSLVFRTSGQYF
CDR3 DNA: TGTGCCAGCAGCTTAGTGTTCCGGACTTCAGGGCAGTACTTC

clone size: many
CDR3 length: 12
J gene: TRBJ1-5
D gene: .
V gene: TRBV28
CDR3 protein: CASSLPRGPQHF
CDR3 DNA: TGTGCCAGCAGTTTGCCTCGGGGGCCCCAGCATTTT

clone size: many
CDR3 length: 15
J gene: TRBJ2-3
D gene: .
V gene: TRBV20-1
CDR3 protein: CSAIRTSWGTDTQYF
CDR3 DNA: TGCAGTGCTATCCGGACGTCTTGGGGCACAGATACGCAGTATTTT

clone size: many
CDR3 length: 13
J gene: TRBJ2-2
D gene: .
V gene: TRBV7-6
CDR3 protein: CASSSYNTGELFF
CDR3 DNA: TGTGCCAGCAGCTCCTATAACACCGGGGAGCTGTTTTTT

clone size: many
CDR3 length: 15
J gene: TRBJ1-5
D gene: .
V gene: TRBV4-2
CDR3 protein: CASSQEMGRGQPQHF
CDR3 DNA: TGTGCCAGCAGCCAAGAGATGGGCCGTGGTCAGCCCCAGCATTTT